These T cell receptor beta chains were read from a single sample in a study of early T cells in non-severe SARS-CoV-2 infection. TCRdb independently ran MiXCR on the 5' RACE reads; one entry per CDR3 protein. The table shows about 46,000 distinct CDR3 sequences, with about 5.3% occurring only once. Sequences were derived from whole blood, sampled at baseline. Source of these receptors: an adult who was a healthcare worker with PCR-confirmed SARS-CoV-2 infection or an uninfected control (not recorded which). Both conserved end residues are part of each CDR3. The D gene is left open where the match is weak. Only part of the rows carry a size: once, few, many, or a class if the clone is expanded.

many	TRBV5-1	TRBD2	TRBJ2-1	CASSFIAGGNNEQFF	TGCGCCAGCAGCTTTATAGCGGGAGGTAACAATGAGCAGTTCTTC
.	TRBV9	TRBD2	TRBJ2-5	CASSVVGSGYQETQYF	TGTGCCAGCAGCGTAGTTGGTAGCGGGTACCAAGAGACCCAGTACTTC
many	TRBV7-2	.	TRBJ2-6	CASSHLGRAGANVLTF	TGTGCCAGCAGCCACCTCGGACGGGCTGGGGCCAACGTCCTGACTTTC
many	TRBV24-1	TRBD1	TRBJ1-2	CATSDTTGGGYGYTF	TGTGCCACCAGTGATACGACAGGGGGCGGCTATGGCTACACCTTC
many	TRBV20-1	TRBD1	TRBJ2-3	CSAISRAGGATDTQYF	TGCAGTGCTATCTCGCGCGCAGGGGGAGCCACAGATACGCAGTATTTT
many	TRBV7-8	.	TRBJ1-4	CASSSQVLVEKLFF	TGTGCCAGCAGCTCACAGGTTCTGGTGGAAAAACTGTTTTTT
few	TRBV14	.	TRBJ2-7	CASSQFHGLMREQYF	TGTGCCAGCAGCCAATTTCACGGCCTTATGCGGGAGCAGTACTTC
many	TRBV3-1	.	TRBJ2-7	CASSQGYEQYF	TGTGCCAGCAGCCAAGGCTACGAGCAGTACTTC
.	TRBV7-6	.	TRBJ2-5	CACSLASGGETQYF	TGTGCCTGCAGCTTAGCGTCGGGGGGCGAGACCCAGTACTTC
many	TRBV5-1	TRBD2	TRBJ2-7	CASSPLISSGSYEQYF	TGCGCCAGCAGCCCACTGATTTCTAGCGGGAGCTACGAGCAGTACTTC
.	TRBV10-3	.	TRBJ2-2	CAISELETGELFF	TGTGCCATCAGTGAACTAGAAACCGGGGAGCTGTTTTTT
many	TRBV29-1	.	TRBJ2-5	CSVVWGVVETQYF	TGCAGCGTTGTTTGGGGGGTGGTGGAGACCCAGTACTTC
few	TRBV6-1	.	TRBJ2-5	CASMNEVQETQYF	TGTGCCAGCATGAATGAGGTCCAAGAGACCCAGTACTTC
many	TRBV12-3/TRBV12-4	.	TRBJ1-2	CASSTGGTFYGYTF	TGTGCCAGCTCGACCGGAGGGACCTTCTATGGCTACACCTTC
many	TRBV4-2	TRBD2	TRBJ2-1	CASSQHGTSGSSYEQFF	TGTGCCAGCAGCCAACACGGGACTAGCGGGAGTTCGTATGAGCAGTTCTTC
many	TRBV9	.	TRBJ2-1	CASSDGTTYNEQFF	TGTGCCAGCAGCGACGGGACCACCTACAATGAGCAGTTCTTC
many	TRBV6-5	.	TRBJ1-1	CASTDWGATEAFF	TGTGCCAGCACCGACTGGGGGGCCACTGAAGCTTTCTTT
many	TRBV29-1	TRBD2	TRBJ2-1	CSVPLAGVRNEQFF	TGCAGCGTTCCACTAGCGGGAGTACGCAATGAGCAGTTCTTC
few	TRBV29-1	TRBD2	TRBJ2-3	CSGKAGGLSTDTQYF	TGCAGCGGGAAAGCGGGAGGCCTGAGCACAGATACGCAGTATTTT
few	TRBV20-1	TRBD2	TRBJ2-1	CSALLAGPRSEQFF	TGCAGTGCTCTACTAGCGGGACCCCGCAGTGAGCAGTTCTTC
many	TRBV20-1	TRBD2	TRBJ2-5	CSAPTGLAGGMGETQYF	TGCAGTGCTCCAACAGGACTAGCGGGAGGGATGGGAGAGACCCAGTACTTC
many	TRBV12-3/TRBV12-4	.	TRBJ2-1	CASSFLDSYNEQFF	TGTGCCAGCAGTTTCCTAGACTCCTACAATGAGCAGTTCTTC
few	TRBV3-1	TRBD1	TRBJ1-1	CASSTKNRGTEAFF	TGTGCCAGCAGCACAAAAAACAGGGGCACTGAAGCTTTCTTT
few	TRBV5-6	.	TRBJ2-1	CASSRSGEQFF	TGTGCCAGCAGTCGTTCTGGTGAGCAGTTCTTC
many	TRBV11-3	.	TRBJ2-1	CASSLVGGNEQFF	TGTGCCAGCAGCTTAGTCGGTGGAAATGAGCAGTTCTTC
few	TRBV7-3	.	TRBJ1-2	CASSSQFGGDGYTF	TGTGCCAGCAGCTCCCAATTTGGGGGCGATGGCTACACCTTC
few	TRBV6-6	.	TRBJ2-1	CASSREFEQFF	TGTGCCAGCAGTCGGGAGTTTGAGCAGTTCTTC
few	TRBV5-1	.	TRBJ2-7	CASSLVLGSSYEQYF	TGCGCCAGCAGCTTGGTACTCGGGAGCTCCTACGAGCAGTACTTC
.	TRBV7-9	.	TRBJ2-7	CASSPWTSKYEQYF	TGTGCCAGCAGCCCATGGACGAGCAAATACGAGCAGTACTTC
many	TRBV29-1	.	TRBJ2-7	CSVELADNPYEQYF	TGCAGCGTTGAATTGGCCGACAACCCATACGAGCAGTACTTC
many	TRBV10-3	.	TRBJ2-2	CAISETLPTDTGELFF	TGTGCCATCAGTGAGACCCTTCCTACCGACACCGGGGAGCTGTTTTTT
many	TRBV19	.	TRBJ1-2	CASTILDGNYGYTF	TGTGCCAGTACCATCCTCGACGGGAACTATGGCTACACCTTC
many	TRBV25-1	TRBD1	TRBJ2-7	CASSEPGRGYEQYF	TGTGCCAGCAGTGAACCGGGCAGGGGGTACGAGCAGTACTTC
many	TRBV5-1	.	TRBJ2-3	CASSLGQRADTQYF	TGCGCCAGCAGCTTGGGACAACGGGCAGATACGCAGTATTTT
many	TRBV27	.	TRBJ2-1	CASSARGSYNEQFF	TGTGCCAGCAGTGCGAGGGGGTCCTACAATGAGCAGTTCTTC
many	TRBV20-1	TRBD2	TRBJ2-1	CSASPLPGLAGGGAYNEQFF	TGCAGTGCTAGCCCCTTGCCGGGACTAGCGGGAGGTGGGGCCTACAATGAGCAGTTCTTC
many	TRBV7-8	.	TRBJ2-2	CASSSTRVTGELFF	TGTGCCAGCAGCTCGACTAGAGTCACCGGGGAGCTGTTTTTT
many	TRBV3-1	.	TRBJ2-7	CASSQDGIGTAEQYF	TGTGCCAGCAGCCAAGATGGAATCGGGACGGCTGAGCAGTACTTC